This is a list of T cell receptor beta chains from one sample in a study of T cell responses to AZD1222 COVID-19 vaccine. Sequencing used immunoSEQ multiplex PCR; TCRdb keeps in-frame clones, though not all of them. The profile shows 90,000 to 150,000 clones, 65% to 90% of them singletons. This material consisted of peripheral blood, taken on day 0 of AZD1222 vaccination. These receptors were collected from an adult in good health. CDR3s include the opening cysteine and the closing phenylalanine or tryptophan. Fields, in order: clone size, D gene, V gene, J gene, CDR3 protein, CDR3 DNA. D genes are given only for firm matches. Size tells how often a clone was seen (once, few, many) or the class of an expanded clone, and some rows leave it out.

>NA|NA|TRBV6-5|TRBJ2-7
CASSTTGYEQYF
TGTGCCAGCAGCACCACAGGATACGAGCAGTACTTC
>once|TRBD1|TRBV30|TRBJ2-7
CAWTTGGSYEQYF
TGTGCCTGGACCACAGGGGGCTCCTACGAGCAGTACTTC
>NA|NA|TRBV7-2|TRBJ2-7
CASSSQSGDYEQYF
TGTGCCAGCAGCTCCCAGTCGGGAGACTACGAGCAGTACTTC
>NA|TRBD2|TRBV5-8|TRBJ2-7
CASSLGASGRLYEQYF
TGTGCCAGCAGCTTGGGGGCTAGCGGACGCCTCTACGAGCAGTACTTC
>NA|TRBD1|TRBV25-1|TRBJ2-3
CASSEDRGPTDTQYF
TGTGCCAGCAGTGAAGATAGGGGGCCAACAGATACGCAGTATTTT
>NA|NA|TRBV2|TRBJ1-2
CASSVLGESHYGYTF
TGTGCCAGCAGTGTGTTGGGGGAGTCCCACTATGGCTACACCTTC
>once|NA|TRBV6-4|TRBJ1-2
CASSDSGRSGYTF
TGTGCCAGCAGTGACTCCGGCCGTTCGGGCTACACCTTC
>NA|NA|TRBV14|TRBJ2-1
CASSPDNHNEQFF
TGTGCCAGCAGCCCGGACAACCACAATGAGCAGTTCTTC
>NA|NA|TRBV5-4|TRBJ2-1
CASSPEGGSGRHEQFF
TGTGCCAGCAGCCCGGAGGGGGGGAGCGGTCGTCATGAGCAGTTCTTC
>few|TRBD1|TRBV5-4|TRBJ2-3
CASSLQGSTDTQYF
TGTGCCAGCAGCTTACAGGGGAGCACAGATACGCAGTATTTT
>NA|NA|TRBV18|TRBJ2-5
CASSPQVGETQYF
TGTGCCAGCTCACCACAGGTGGGGGAGACCCAGTACTTC
>NA|NA|TRBV19|TRBJ1-2
CASSVRGYGYTF
TGTGCCAGTAGTGTCAGGGGATATGGCTACACCTTC
>NA|TRBD1|TRBV10-3|TRBJ2-7
CAISAWLRDRNYEQYF
TGTGCCATCAGTGCATGGTTACGGGACAGAAACTACGAGCAGTACTTC
>NA|NA|TRBV7-9|TRBJ1-2
CASSLGGQGANYGYTF
TGTGCCAGCAGCTTAGGGGGACAAGGAGCTAACTATGGCTACACCTTC
>once|TRBD1|TRBV19|TRBJ1-1
CASSTQGAGSEAFF
TGTGCCAGTAGTACCCAGGGGGCGGGTTCTGAAGCTTTCTTT
>NA|NA|TRBV7-9|TRBJ1-5
CASTRGGSNQPQHF
TGTGCCAGCACCAGGGGAGGGTCCAATCAGCCCCAGCATTTT
>NA|NA|TRBV3-1/TRBV3-2|TRBJ2-5
CASSQGPGGETQYF
TGTGCCAGCAGCCAAGGCCCTGGCGGGGAGACCCAGTACTTC
>NA|NA|TRBV6-5|TRBJ2-1
CASSYGDGQFF
TGTGCCAGCAGTTACGGTGACGGGCAGTTCTTC
>NA|NA|TRBV28|TRBJ2-7
CASRNLGGSSYEQYF
TGTGCCAGCAGGAACCTGGGGGGCTCTTCCTACGAGCAGTACTTC
>NA|TRBD1|TRBV7-3|TRBJ2-3
CASSLGQGFTDTQYF
TGTGCCAGCAGCTTAGGACAGGGATTCACAGATACGCAGTATTTT
>NA|TRBD1|TRBV6-5|TRBJ1-2
CASSLDRVKGYTF
TGTGCCAGCAGCCTCGACAGGGTGAAGGGCTACACCTTC
>once|TRBD1|TRBV10-1|TRBJ2-3
CASRAGQASTDTQYF
TGCGCCAGCAGGGCCGGACAGGCTAGCACAGATACGCAGTATTTT
>NA|TRBD2|TRBV7-8|TRBJ2-1
CASNLGRRGGPANEQFF
TGTGCCAGCAACTTAGGTCGACGGGGGGGTCCGGCCAATGAGCAGTTCTTC
>NA|NA|TRBV27|TRBJ1-2
CASRPGAGRYTF
TGTGCCAGCAGACCAGGGGCCGGGCGCTACACCTTC
>NA|TRBD2|TRBV4-1|TRBJ2-7
CASSHPGLAGYEQYF
TGCGCCAGCAGCCATCCGGGACTAGCGGGCTACGAGCAGTACTTC
>NA|TRBD2|TRBV5-1|TRBJ2-3
CASSFGTSTNTQYF
TGCGCCAGCAGCTTCGGGACTAGCACGAATACGCAGTATTTT
>NA|TRBD2|TRBV27|TRBJ2-2
CASPLTSGRGTGELFF
TGTGCCAGCCCCCTAACTAGCGGGAGGGGTACCGGGGAGCTGTTTTTT
>NA|NA|TRBV7-3|TRBJ1-2
CASSLMPGWASYGYTF
TGTGCCAGCAGCTTAATGCCAGGATGGGCGAGCTATGGCTACACCTTC
>NA|NA|TRBV5-1|TRBJ2-5
CASSLWGAVQETQYF
TGCGCCAGCAGCTTGTGGGGGGCTGTCCAAGAGACCCAGTACTTC
>NA|TRBD2|TRBV15|TRBJ2-5
CATSERSGGRGETQYF
TGTGCCACCAGCGAACGGAGCGGGGGGCGCGGGGAGACCCAGTACTTC
>few|NA|TRBV5-1|TRBJ2-3
CASSPRGGASSTDTQYF
TGCGCCAGCAGCCCCAGGGGTGGGGCCTCTAGCACAGATACGCAGTATTTT
>once|NA|TRBV19|TRBJ2-5
CASSSEGFPQWGETQYF
TGTGCCAGTAGTTCCGAGGGGTTCCCCCAGTGGGGAGAGACCCAGTACTTC
>many|NA|TRBV24-1|TRBJ1-1
CAARGAHYQSTEAFF
TGTGCCGCCCGGGGGGCGCATTATCAGAGCACTGAAGCTTTCTTT
>NA|TRBD1|TRBV19|TRBJ1-1
CASSLRTGSTEAFF
TGTGCCAGTAGTCTCCGGACAGGGAGCACTGAAGCTTTCTTT
>NA|TRBD1|TRBV6-2/TRBV6-3|TRBJ1-1
CASSYGGTGSAEAFF
TGTGCCAGCAGTTATGGGGGGACAGGGAGTGCTGAAGCTTTCTTT
>NA|NA|TRBV30|TRBJ1-6
CAWSVGGFASPLHF
TGTGCCTGGAGTGTAGGGGGTTTTGCTTCACCCCTCCACTTT
>NA|NA|TRBV11-3|TRBJ2-5
CASSPHGQSYQETQYF
TGTGCCAGCAGCCCCCATGGTCAGTCGTACCAAGAGACCCAGTACTTC
>NA|NA|TRBV28|TRBJ1-2
CASSSPWRVPNYGYTF
TGTGCCAGCAGTTCCCCCTGGAGAGTGCCTAACTATGGCTACACCTTC
>NA|TRBD2|TRBV7-9|TRBJ2-3
CASSTSGRITDTQYF
TGTGCCAGCAGCACTAGCGGGAGAATCACAGATACGCAGTATTTT
>NA|NA|TRBV7-2|TRBJ1-5
CASSLVGGESNQPQHF
TGTGCCAGCAGCTTAGTAGGAGGGGAGTCCAATCAGCCCCAGCATTTT
>NA|TRBD2|TRBV19|TRBJ2-1
CASSPPLRASGGNEQFF
TGTGCCAGTAGTCCGCCGTTGAGGGCTAGCGGGGGGAATGAGCAGTTCTTC
>NA|NA|TRBV6-5|TRBJ1-3
CATQPTGSGNTIYF
TGTGCCACCCAACCTACGGGCTCTGGAAACACCATATATTTT
>once|NA|TRBV28|TRBJ2-1
CASGSVGEQFF
TGTGCCAGCGGCTCCGTAGGTGAGCAGTTCTTC
>NA|TRBD2|TRBV10-3|TRBJ2-3
CAISAAGTSGTDTQYF
TGTGCCATCAGTGCCGCCGGGACTAGCGGTACAGATACGCAGTATTTT
>NA|NA|TRBV11-2|TRBJ2-1
CASSRLKGVGNEQFF
TGTGCCAGCAGCCGTCTCAAGGGGGTCGGCAATGAGCAGTTCTTC
>NA|NA|TRBV9|TRBJ1-1
CASSLSIKDEAFF
TGTGCCTCTTCACTAAGCATTAAGGATGAAGCTTTCTTT
>NA|NA|TRBV30|TRBJ2-3
CAWSGTEGGVGTQYF
TGTGCCTGGAGTGGAACAGAGGGGGGAGTTGGTACGCAGTATTTT
>NA|NA|TRBV3-1/TRBV3-2|TRBJ2-1
CASSHAGYSYNEQFF
TGTGCCAGCAGTCATGCAGGGTACTCCTACAATGAGCAGTTCTTC
>few|TRBD2|TRBV28|TRBJ2-7
CASRSYRGRMREGHGEQYF
TGTGCCAGCAGATCCTACAGGGGTAGAATGCGGGAGGGCCACGGCGAGCAGTACTTC
>few|NA|TRBV4-3|TRBJ1-1
CASSQDLGVGSLNTEAFF
TGCGCCAGCAGCCAAGATCTCGGGGTGGGGAGCCTGAACACTGAAGCTTTCTTT
>NA|NA|TRBV7-8|TRBJ2-2
CASLPPNTGELFF
TGTGCCTCTCTCCCCCCCAACACCGGGGAGCTGTTTTTT
>NA|NA|TRBV30|TRBJ1-5
CAWGGPGRNQPQHF
TGTGCCTGGGGTGGGCCAGGGAGAAATCAGCCCCAGCATTTT
>NA|NA|TRBV5-1|TRBJ2-7
CASSLPSYEQYF
TGCGCCAGCAGCTTGCCGAGCTACGAGCAGTACTTC
>NA|NA|TRBV6-5|TRBJ2-1
CASSTTHQRDNEQFF
TGTGCCAGCAGCACCACACACCAGAGGGACAATGAGCAGTTCTTC
>NA|NA|TRBV25-1|TRBJ2-7
CASSGDRSSYEQYF
TGTGCCAGCAGTGGGGACCGGAGCTCCTACGAGCAGTACTTC
>NA|TRBD1|TRBV7-6|TRBJ2-1
CASSLIRDSSLLSSYNEQFF
TGTGCCAGCAGCTTAATCCGGGACAGTTCCCTATTGAGCTCCTACAATGAGCAGTTCTTC